This passage covers 19 T cell receptor beta chains from one sample sequenced in a study of T-cell memory formation after mild COVID-19. TCRdb redid the calling of the 5' RACE reads with MiXCR, one entry per CDR3 protein. The table records hundreds of thousands of distinct CDR3 sequences, around 24% of them present only once. The sample consisted of PBMCs or a T cell subset sorted from them (not recorded which). These receptors were obtained from an adult woman who had mild COVID-19 (a few samples of this study predate the infection). Cell type and time point are not known.

The chain links TRBV5-1 to TRBJ2-1; the match to TRBD2 covers 13 bases. Germline CDR1 is SGHRS and CDR2 is YFSETQ. The CDR3 has 23 residues. V shed 2 bases, J shed 7 bases, and the junction held 27 bases outside the gene matches. CDR3 bases: TGCGCCAGCAGCTTAGTACCGGCCTTGATCGGGCCCGCGGGACTAGCGGGATTTAATGAGCAGTTCTTC. Its translation is CASSLVPALIGPAGLAGFNEQFF.

The chain joins TRBV6-5 to TRBJ2-7; D may be TRBD1 or TRBD2 (5 bases each). This CDR3 spans 13 amino acids. V was shortened by 6 bases and J by 6 bases, with 15 bases between the two germline ends. CDR1 is MNHEY, CDR2 SVGAGI, per germline. CDR3 loop: CASRGTPRREQYF. CDR3 nucleotides: TGTGCCAGCAGGGGGACCCCTCGGCGCGAGCAGTACTTC.

The V gene is TRBV21-1, the J gene TRBJ1-2; the table's D call, TRBD1, has no DNA check behind it. TRBV21-1 is noted as a pseudogene. The CDR3 runs 15 residues. CDR3 nucleotide sequence: TGTGCCAGCAGCACTCAACGCAGGGGCTACTATGGCTACACCTTC. Translation gives CASSTQRRGYYGYTF.

The chain couples TRBV7-9 to TRBJ1-2, with 8 bases fitting TRBD1. J lost 2 bases, V lost 5 bases, and 7 bases had no gene match. This CDR3 is 15 amino acids long. Looked up from germline, CDR1 is SEHNR and CDR2 is FQNEAQ (reference sequence). Here the CDR3 reads CASSPRTGMNYGYTF. CDR3 coding DNA: TGTGCCAGCAGCCCTCGGACAGGGATGAACTATGGCTACACCTTC.

V gene TRBV15 combines with J gene TRBJ1-4; D is undetermined. The length of the CDR3 is 15 residues. Per the germline V gene, CDR1 is LNHNV and CDR2 is YYDKDF (reference sequence). V lost 2 bases, J lost 6 bases, and 13 bases lay in between. The CDR3 DNA is TGTGCCACCAGCAGAAGTTGGGGTAGGGATGAAAAACTGTTTTTT. This sequence encodes CATSRSWGRDEKLFF.

Comment on this clonotype: A read error may produce the germline difference seen at one junction end. The chain employs TRBV6-2 or TRBV6-3 and TRBJ1-1, with D unresolved. Germline V gene lookup returns CDR1 MNHEY and CDR2 SVGEGT. The CDR3 sequence is 12 residues long. In nucleotides, the CDR3 is TGTGCCAGCAGTTCGGACGGTTTGGGTTCCTCCTTT. This encodes CASSSDGLGSSF.

The chain uses TRBV12-3 or TRBV12-4 and TRBJ2-1; 13 bases map to TRBD2. The CDR3 spans 14 residues. V lost 8 bases to trimming and J lost 7 bases; unmatched junction nucleotides: 5. The DNA of the CDR3 is TGTGCCAGCGTCCTGACTAGCGGGGGGAATGAGCAGTTCTTC. This gives the protein CASVLTSGGNEQFF.

This chain links TRBV2 with TRBJ1-5; D not certain. CDR3 size: 15 residues. Trimming stripped 2 bases from V and 0 bases from J, with 8 bases between. Germline values: CDR1 SNHLY, CDR2 FYNNEI. The CDR3 reads CASSESVNSNQPQHF. The CDR3 coding sequence is TGTGCCAGCAGTGAATCGGTTAATAGCAATCAGCCCCAGCATTTT.

The CDR3 nucleotides read TGCAGTGCTAGAATACCGACAGGCAATGAGCAGTTCTTC. This gives the protein CSARIPTGNEQFF. The genes are TRBV20-1 and TRBJ2-1; a possible D gene is TRBD1 (6 bases). Looked up from germline, CDR1 is DFQATT and CDR2 is SNEGSKA (reference sequence). The V end was cut by 2 bases, the J end by 6 bases, with 11 bases between. The CDR3 runs 13 residues.

This clonotype was seen more than once but under ten times. This chain links TRBV9 with TRBJ2-5; D uncertain. This CDR3 contains 12 residues. The germline V and J ends were trimmed by 0 bases and 2 bases, with 2 bases remaining between them. Germline CDR1 and CDR2: SGDLS and YYNGEE. The chain's CDR3 is CASSVGQETQYF. CDR3 DNA: TGTGCCAGCAGCGTAGGGCAAGAGACCCAGTACTTC.

J is TRBJ2-1 and V is TRBV7-6; 10 nucleotides line up with TRBD1. CDR3 length: 17 amino acids. The germline gives CDR1 SGHVS, CDR2 FNYEAQ. The V and J ends lost 4 bases and 1 base, in that order; junction bases with no gene match: 7. CDR3 DNA sequence: TGTGCCAGCAGCTCCGACGGGGACAGGGGTTCCTACAATGAGCAGTTCTTC. The encoded protein is CASSSDGDRGSYNEQFF.

The chain recombines TRBV20-1 with TRBJ1-3; the D is unclear. Germline lookup yields CDR1 DFQATT and CDR2 SNEGSKA (reference sequence). CDR3 length equals 14 residues. V gave up 3 bases and J gave up 0 bases, with 9 bases separating them. CDR3 sequence (DNA): TGCAGTGCTAGGGGCACCAGCTCTGGAAACACCATATATTTT. Translation gives CSARGTSSGNTIYF.

This chain uses TRBV12-3 or TRBV12-4 with TRBJ1-6, with D possibly TRBD1 on 6 matching bases. Trimming removed 2 bases at V and 7 bases at J, with 12 bases between. The CDR3 consists of 15 residues. CDR3 nucleotide sequence: TGTGCCAGCAGTTTAACTACAGGGATAAATTCACCCCTCCACTTT. Its translation is CASSLTTGINSPLHF.

This clonotype came up a few times. This chain links TRBV20-1 with TRBJ2-5; D possibly matches TRBD1 or TRBD2 (5 bases each). The length of the CDR3 is 15 residues. Trimming left V 6 bases short and J 0 bases short, with 17 bases between. Germline V gene data show CDR1 as DFQATT and CDR2 as SNEGSKA (reference sequence). In DNA form, the CDR3 reads TGCAGTGCCCCGCGGGCAGGGCTAGACCAAGAGACCCAGTACTTC. This codes for CSAPRAGLDQETQYF.

The chain couples TRBV25-1 to TRBJ2-5; TRBD2 agrees at 11 bases. V shed 1 base and J 5 bases; nucleotides not matched to a gene: 6. CDR1 is MGHDK, CDR2 SYGVNS, per germline. The CDR3 totals 16 residues. The DNA for the CDR3 is TGTGCCAGCAGTGAATTCAGCGGGACTAGCGGTGAGACCCAGTACTTC. It encodes CASSEFSGTSGETQYF.

The chain combines TRBV20-1 with TRBJ2-7; possible D gene TRBD2, 7 bases. Germline V lookup: CDR1 DFQATT, CDR2 SNEGSKA (reference sequence). The CDR3 covers 14 residues. V was shortened by 5 bases and J by 0 bases, with 14 bases between the two germline ends. The CDR3 region has the DNA TGCAGTGCTGCGGGGGCTCGGAGCTCCTACGAGCAGTACTTC. It translates to CSAAGARSSYEQYF.

The chain joins TRBV5-4 to TRBJ1-4; 7 nucleotides line up with TRBD1. The CDR3 sequence is 16 residues long. The ends lost 4 bases at V and 4 bases at J; junction bases unmatched: 10. Germline values: CDR1 SGHNT, CDR2 YYREEE (reference sequence). Here the CDR3 reads CASSRLPGQSNEKLFF. Here the CDR3 DNA reads TGTGCCAGCAGCCGCTTGCCGGGACAGAGTAATGAAAAACTGTTTTTT.

The genes are TRBV7-9 and TRBJ2-5, with D perhaps given as TRBD1 or TRBD2 (5 bases each). Germline V gives CDR1 SEHNR, CDR2 FQNEAQ (reference sequence). The CDR3 is made up of 16 amino acids. Trimming took 5 bases from V and 3 from J, leaving 19 bases between them. CDR3 sequence: CASSRGTSAGEETQYF. DNA of the CDR3: TGTGCCAGCAGCCGTGGGACGTCGGCTGGGGAAGAGACCCAGTACTTC.

The chain combines TRBV7-9 with TRBJ2-5; D is possibly TRBD1 (6 bases). Germline V gene lookup returns CDR1 SEHNR and CDR2 FQNEAQ (reference sequence). The CDR3 sequence is 15 residues long. Trimming shortened V by 5 bases and J by 5 bases, and 18 bases separated the two germline ends. This chain's CDR3 is CASSKMQGRGETQYF. The CDR3 DNA sequence: TGTGCCAGCAGCAAAATGCAGGGGCGCGGGGAGACCCAGTACTTC.